This is a list of T cell receptor beta chains from one sample in a study of T-cell memory formation after mild COVID-19. TCRdb fed the 5' RACE reads into MiXCR, producing one record per CDR3 protein. The sample records hundreds of thousands of distinct CDR3 sequences, over 20% being singletons. Sequencing was performed on PBMCs or a T cell subset sorted from them (not recorded which). These receptor sequences come from an adult woman who had mild COVID-19 (a few samples of this study predate the infection). Cell type and time point are not known. CDR3s include the opening cysteine and the closing phenylalanine or tryptophan. D genes are given only for firm matches. For some rows the clone size is stated as once, few or many, or as a class when expanded; others skip it.

cdr3_nt | cdr3_aa | d_call | j_call | clone_size | v_call
TGTGCCATCAGTGGAAGGGATGCGAGAGAGCAGTACTTC | CAISGRDAREQYF | NA | TRBJ2-7 | NA | TRBV10-3
TGCGCCAGCAGGGCGGGAGGGAACCAGGACATTCAGTACTTC | CASRAGGNQDIQYF | TRBD2 | TRBJ2-4 | NA | TRBV5-1
TGCGCCAGCAGCTTGCAGGGGCCAAAGCAAGAGACCCAGTACTTC | CASSLQGPKQETQYF | NA | TRBJ2-5 | NA | TRBV5-1
TGTGCCAGCAGCGTAGCCCCCAGGGGAACGAGTAATGAGCAGTTCTTC | CASSVAPRGTSNEQFF | NA | TRBJ2-1 | NA | TRBV9
TGTGCCAGCAGTCTACTGACAGGGCTGAACACTGAAGCTTTCTTT | CASSLLTGLNTEAFF | TRBD1 | TRBJ1-1 | few | TRBV12-3/TRBV12-4
TGTGCCAGCATCCGGCTACCGGGACAAGCCTACAATGAGCAGTTCTTC | CASIRLPGQAYNEQFF | NA | TRBJ2-1 | NA | TRBV7-2
TGTGCCAGCAGTCCCGGTCAGGGGATGGGGGAAAAACTGTTTTTT | CASSPGQGMGEKLFF | NA | TRBJ1-4 | NA | TRBV6-5
TGTGCCAGCAGCTTGGATATAGGGACAGGGAGGCACGAGCAGTACTTC | CASSLDIGTGRHEQYF | TRBD1 | TRBJ2-7 | NA | TRBV5-5
TGTGCCAGCAGTCAGAGTAGGCTATCGCGGGCAGATACGCAGTATTTT | CASSQSRLSRADTQYF | NA | TRBJ2-3 | NA | TRBV7-8
TGTGCCAGCAGCTTAACCGGACAGGGGGGTGGCTACACCTTC | CASSLTGQGGGYTF | TRBD1 | TRBJ1-2 | NA | TRBV5-4
TGTGCCAGCTCACCAGACAGGGGGAATGGCTACACCTTC | CASSPDRGNGYTF | TRBD1 | TRBJ1-2 | few | TRBV18
TGCGCCAGCAGCGTAGACAGGAGCAGCAATCAGCCCCAGCATTTT | CASSVDRSSNQPQHF | NA | TRBJ1-5 | NA | TRBV5-1
TGCGCCAGCAGCCAGGACGAGGGCCGGGGGGGGAGCACAGATACGCAGTATTTT | CASSQDEGRGGSTDTQYF | TRBD2 | TRBJ2-3 | few | TRBV4-3
TGTGCCAGCGGCGCGGCGGTCATGCTCGGGGAGCTGTTTTTT | CASGAAVMLGELFF | NA | TRBJ2-2 | NA | TRBV12-3/TRBV12-4
TGTGCCACCAGTGACCTGACAGGGATCACAGATACGCAGTATTTT | CATSDLTGITDTQYF | TRBD1 | TRBJ2-3 | NA | TRBV24-1
TGCAGTGCTAGATGGGGGGGTCAAGGGTACGGAAACACCATATATTTT | CSARWGGQGYGNTIYF | NA | TRBJ1-3 | NA | TRBV20-1
TGCGCCAGCAAGGGGGCAGGGTTTACCACTGAAGCTTTCTTT | CASKGAGFTTEAFF | TRBD1 | TRBJ1-1 | few | TRBV5-1
TGTGCCAGCAGCGAGGGAGAGGCGGTGGGTGAGCAGTTCTTC | CASSEGEAVGEQFF | NA | TRBJ2-1 | few | TRBV9
TGCGCCAGCAGCCAGGGAATCTTTCGGGGAACTGGAAACACCATATATTTT | CASSQGIFRGTGNTIYF | NA | TRBJ1-3 | few | TRBV4-1
TGCGCCAGCAGCACCGGGGACTTCACAGATACGCAGTATTTT | CASSTGDFTDTQYF | NA | TRBJ2-3 | NA | TRBV5-1
TGCGCCAGCAGCTTTGGACAGGGGACAGATACGCAGTATTTT | CASSFGQGTDTQYF | TRBD1 | TRBJ2-3 | many | TRBV5-1
TGTGCCAGCAGCGTAGGGAGAGGGGGCGAGGGCTACACCTTC | CASSVGRGGEGYTF | TRBD1 | TRBJ1-2 | NA | TRBV9
TGCGCCAGCAGCTTGACGCCGGGACAGGGAACCAATGAGCAGTTCTTC | CASSLTPGQGTNEQFF | TRBD1 | TRBJ2-1 | NA | TRBV5-1
TGTGCCAGCAGCTTGTCCCCAGGGGGACTTGGAGAGCAGTACTTC | CASSLSPGGLGEQYF | NA | TRBJ2-7 | many | TRBV5-5
TGTGCCAGCAGTCCTCTTACATGGACCTATGGCTACACCTTC | CASSPLTWTYGYTF | NA | TRBJ1-2 | once | TRBV3-1
TGCAGCGTTGACGGAGCGGGAGGGCCCACAGATACGCAGTATTTT | CSVDGAGGPTDTQYF | TRBD2 | TRBJ2-3 | NA | TRBV29-1
TGCAGTGCCAAAGGACTAGACTCTGCCTACGAGCAGTACTTC | CSAKGLDSAYEQYF | TRBD2 | TRBJ2-7 | NA | TRBV20-1
TGTGCCAGCAGCCCTTGGACAGGGGGCGCCTACGAGCAGTACTTC | CASSPWTGGAYEQYF | TRBD1 | TRBJ2-7 | NA | TRBV3-1
TGCAGTGCTAGAGCGGGAGGCTACAATGAGCAGTTCTTC | CSARAGGYNEQFF | TRBD2 | TRBJ2-1 | once | TRBV20-1